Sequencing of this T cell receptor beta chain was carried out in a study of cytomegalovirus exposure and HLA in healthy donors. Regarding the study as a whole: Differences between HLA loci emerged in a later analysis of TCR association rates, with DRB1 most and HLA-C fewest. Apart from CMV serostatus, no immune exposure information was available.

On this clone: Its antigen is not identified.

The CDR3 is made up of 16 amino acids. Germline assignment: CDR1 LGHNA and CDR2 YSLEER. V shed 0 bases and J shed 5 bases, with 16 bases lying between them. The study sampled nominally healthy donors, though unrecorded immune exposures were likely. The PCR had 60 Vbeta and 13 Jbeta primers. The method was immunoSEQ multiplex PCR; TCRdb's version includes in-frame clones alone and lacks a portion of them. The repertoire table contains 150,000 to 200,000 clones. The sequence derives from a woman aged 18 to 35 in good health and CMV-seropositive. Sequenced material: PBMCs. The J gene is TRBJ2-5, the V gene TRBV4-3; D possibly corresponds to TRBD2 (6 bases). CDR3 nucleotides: TGCGCCAGCAGCCAAGATAGCCAGGCGGCGGGGGAGACCCAGTACTTC. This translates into CASSQDSQAAGETQYF.